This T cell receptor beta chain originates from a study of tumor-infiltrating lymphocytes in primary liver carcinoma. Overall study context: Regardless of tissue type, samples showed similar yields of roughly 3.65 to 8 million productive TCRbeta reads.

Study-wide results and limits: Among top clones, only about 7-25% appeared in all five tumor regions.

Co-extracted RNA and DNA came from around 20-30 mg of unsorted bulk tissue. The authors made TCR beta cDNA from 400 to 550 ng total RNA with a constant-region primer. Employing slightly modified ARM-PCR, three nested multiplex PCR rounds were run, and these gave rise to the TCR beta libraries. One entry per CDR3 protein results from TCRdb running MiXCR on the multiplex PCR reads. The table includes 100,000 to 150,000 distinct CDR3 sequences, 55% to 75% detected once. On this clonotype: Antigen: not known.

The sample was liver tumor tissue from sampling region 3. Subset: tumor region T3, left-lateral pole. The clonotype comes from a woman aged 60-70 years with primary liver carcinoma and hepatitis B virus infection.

CDR3 DNA sequence: TGTGCCAGCAGCTTACTAGCAGAGAAAGGGGAGCAGTTCTTC. Protein sequence: CASSLLAEKGEQFF. The V and J genes are TRBV11-2 and TRBJ2-1, with a tentative D call TRBD2 (5 bases). V was pared by 2 bases and J by 10 bases, with 15 bases between. The CDR3 has 14 residues. Germline-derived CDR1 and CDR2 are SGHAT and FQNNGV.